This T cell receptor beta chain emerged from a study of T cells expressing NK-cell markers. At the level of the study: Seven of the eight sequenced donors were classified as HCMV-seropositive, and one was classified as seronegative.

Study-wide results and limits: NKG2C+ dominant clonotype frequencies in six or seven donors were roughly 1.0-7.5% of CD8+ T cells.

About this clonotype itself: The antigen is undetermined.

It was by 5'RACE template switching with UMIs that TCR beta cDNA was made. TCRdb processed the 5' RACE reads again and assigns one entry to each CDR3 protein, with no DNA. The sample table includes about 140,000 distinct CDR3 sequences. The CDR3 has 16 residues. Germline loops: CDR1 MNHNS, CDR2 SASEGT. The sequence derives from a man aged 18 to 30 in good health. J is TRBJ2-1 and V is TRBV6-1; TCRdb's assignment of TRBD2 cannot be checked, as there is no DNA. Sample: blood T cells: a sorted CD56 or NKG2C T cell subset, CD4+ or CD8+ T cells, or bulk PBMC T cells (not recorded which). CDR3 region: CASTSARDFSYNEQFF.